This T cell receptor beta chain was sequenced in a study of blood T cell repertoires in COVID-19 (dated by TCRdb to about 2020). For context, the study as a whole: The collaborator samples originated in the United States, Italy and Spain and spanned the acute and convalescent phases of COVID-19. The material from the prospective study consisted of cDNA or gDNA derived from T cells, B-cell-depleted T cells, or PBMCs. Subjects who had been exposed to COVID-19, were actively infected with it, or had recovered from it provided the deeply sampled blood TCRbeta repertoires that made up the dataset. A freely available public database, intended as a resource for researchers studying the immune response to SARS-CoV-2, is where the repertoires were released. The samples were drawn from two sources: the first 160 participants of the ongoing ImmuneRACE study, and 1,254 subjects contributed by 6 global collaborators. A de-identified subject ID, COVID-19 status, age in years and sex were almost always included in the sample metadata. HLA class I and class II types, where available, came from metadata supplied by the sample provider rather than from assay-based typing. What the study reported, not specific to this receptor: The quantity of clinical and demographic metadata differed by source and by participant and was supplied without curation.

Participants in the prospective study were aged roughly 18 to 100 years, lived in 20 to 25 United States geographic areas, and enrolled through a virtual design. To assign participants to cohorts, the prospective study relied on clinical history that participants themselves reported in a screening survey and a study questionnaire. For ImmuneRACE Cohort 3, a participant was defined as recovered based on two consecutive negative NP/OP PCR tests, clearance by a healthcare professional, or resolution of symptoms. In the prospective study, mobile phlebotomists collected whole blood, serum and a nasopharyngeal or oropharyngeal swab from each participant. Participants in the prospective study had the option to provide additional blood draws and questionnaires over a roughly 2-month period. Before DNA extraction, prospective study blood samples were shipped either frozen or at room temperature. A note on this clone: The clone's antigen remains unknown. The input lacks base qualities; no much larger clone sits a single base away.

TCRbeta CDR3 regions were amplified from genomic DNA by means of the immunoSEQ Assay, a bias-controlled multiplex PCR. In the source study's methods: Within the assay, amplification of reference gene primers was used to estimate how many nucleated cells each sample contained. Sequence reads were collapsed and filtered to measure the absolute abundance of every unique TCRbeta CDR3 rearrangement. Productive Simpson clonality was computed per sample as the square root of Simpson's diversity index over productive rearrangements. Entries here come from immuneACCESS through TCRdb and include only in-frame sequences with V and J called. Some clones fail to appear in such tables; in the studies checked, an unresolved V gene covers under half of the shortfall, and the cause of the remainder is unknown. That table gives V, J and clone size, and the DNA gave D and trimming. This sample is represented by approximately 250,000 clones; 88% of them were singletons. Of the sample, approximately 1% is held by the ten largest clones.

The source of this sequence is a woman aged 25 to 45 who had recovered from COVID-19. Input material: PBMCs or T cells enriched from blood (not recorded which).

The nucleotide sequence is TGTGCCAGCAGTGAAGCGAAATACGAGCAGTACTTC. This gives the protein CASSEAKYEQYF. This sequence uses TRBV25-1 and TRBJ2-7, with an unclear D gene assignment. V is shortened by 2 bases, J by 4 bases, and the region joining them spans 6 bases. Based on the germline V gene, the CDR1 and CDR2 sequences are MGHDK and SYGVNS. Including cysteine and phenylalanine, the CDR3 has 12 amino acids. Kept here is only the CDR3 DNA, which spans 36 bases and is read in frame from base 1.